These 25 T cell receptor beta chains share one sample of origin, sequenced in a study of cytomegalovirus exposure and HLA in healthy donors. The PCR contained 60 Vbeta and 13 Jbeta primers. Sequenced by immunoSEQ multiplex PCR; TCRdb stores in-frame clones only, minus some. Seen here are some 190,000 clones, approximately 86% observed once, and the top ten hold approximately 1.7%. The sample comprised PBMCs. All receptors derive from a woman between 18 and 29 years old in good health and CMV-seronegative.

The J gene is TRBJ1-2, the V gene TRBV28, with TRBD1 identical over 9 bases. The length of the CDR3 is 12 residues. V shed 9 bases, J shed 7 bases, and the junction held 6 bases outside the gene matches. CDR1 and CDR2 (germline): MDHEN, SYDVKM. The DNA of the CDR3 is TGTGCCAGTCAACAGGGGGCGTTTGGCTACACCTTC. It encodes CASQQGAFGYTF.

This rearrangement joins TRBV5-1 to TRBJ1-2; D unclear. Germline V gene lookup returns CDR1 SGHRS and CDR2 YFSETQ. V was clipped by 1 base and J by 2 bases, with 9 bases between them. This CDR3 region has 14 residues. The CDR3 DNA follows: TGCGCCAGCAGCTTGTGGGTGGGCAACTATGGCTACACCTTC. This sequence encodes CASSLWVGNYGYTF.

In the case of this clone: The junction and the germline gene differ at one end; a read error may be behind it. The chain uses TRBV5-6 and TRBJ1-2; 10 bases fit TRBD1. The CDR3 is 14 residues long. In germline, CDR1 is SGHDT, CDR2 YYEEEE. DNA of the CDR3: TGTGCCAGCAGGACAGGGGGCTCGAACTATGGTTACACCTTC. Translation: CASRTGGSNYGYTF.

The chain combines TRBV5-1 with TRBJ2-2; 8 bases are shared with TRBD1. From germline, CDR1 is SGHRS and CDR2 YFSETQ. J lost 4 bases, V lost 2 bases, and 10 bases had no gene match. This CDR3 contains 17 residues. In nucleotides, the CDR3 is TGCGCCAGCAGCTTCGGGACAGGATCGTGGGGCACCGGGGAGCTGTTTTTT. Translation: CASSFGTGSWGTGELFF.

The chain is built from TRBV5-6 and TRBJ2-1; no clear D gene. V dropped 0 bases and J dropped 10 bases, with 17 bases sitting between them. Germline V CDR1 and CDR2: SGHDT, YYEEEE. The CDR3 has 15 residues. The CDR3 DNA reads TGTGCCAGCAGCTTGGAACTCGCCGCCCCCCGGGAGCAGTTCTTC. Its translation: CASSLELAAPREQFF.

The chain combines TRBV6-1 with TRBJ1-1; possibly TRBD1 for D (5 bases). The V gene lost 8 bases and the J gene lost 6 bases, with 10 bases spanning the gap. The CDR3 totals 11 residues. Germline lookup yields CDR1 MNHNS and CDR2 SASEGT. CDR3 sequence reads: CASGGGSEAFF. The CDR3 bases are TGTGCCAGCGGGGGGGGTTCTGAAGCTTTCTTT.

DNA for the CDR3: TGTGCCAGCAGCTGGGGGGGCGCAGAGACCCAGTACTTC. Residues: CASSWGGAETQYF. The rearrangement uses TRBV2 and TRBJ2-5, with D tentatively TRBD2 (7 bases). CDR3 size: 13 residues. V lost 6 bases, J lost 4 bases, and 12 bases lay in between. The germline CDR1 and CDR2 sequences are SNHLY and FYNNEI. Drawing the rest from reference TRBV2 and TRBJ2-5, the complete variable domain is EPEVTQTPSHQVTQMGQEVILRCVPISNHLYFYWYRQILGQKVEFLVSFYNNEISEKSEIFDDQFSVERPDGSNFTLKIRSTKLEDSAMYFCASSWGGAETQYFGPGTRLLVL.

This clone was seen once. V gene TRBV19 combines with J gene TRBJ2-1; D gene ambiguous. Germline CDR1 LNHDA, CDR2 SQIVND (reference sequence). V lost 3 bases to trimming and J lost 3 bases, with 6 bases between them. This CDR3 region has 13 residues. The CDR3 DNA sequence: TGTGCCAGTAGTATTCGTCTCTACAATGAGCAGTTCTTC. Its protein product is CASSIRLYNEQFF.

The chain combines TRBV2 with TRBJ1-1, with D tentatively TRBD1 (6 bases). The germline CDR1 and CDR2 sequences are SNHLY and FYNNEI. The CDR3 totals 19 residues. V dropped 6 bases and J dropped 0 bases, with 26 bases sitting between them. Here the CDR3 DNA reads TGTGCCAGCAGCCTAATCGGGCACTGGACAGTTTTTATGAACACTGAAGCTTTCTTT. Protein: CASSLIGHWTVFMNTEAFF.

The chain joins TRBV5-1 to TRBJ2-7; 7 bases align to TRBD2. CDR3 length: 15 residues. The germline V gene encodes CDR1 SGHRS and CDR2 YFSETQ. Trimming at V came to 0 bases and at J to 2 bases, leaving 5 bases not matched to a gene. The CDR3 region has the DNA TGCGCCAGCAGCTTGGCCGGGACTACCCCCTACGAGCAGTACTTC. Translated: CASSLAGTTPYEQYF.

The rearrangement joins TRBV29-1 to TRBJ2-1; D gene unclear. Germline V CDR1 and CDR2: SQVTM, ANQGSEA. The V end lost 4 bases, the J end lost 3 bases, and 10 bases lay between the germline ends. This CDR3 is 13 amino acids long. As DNA, the CDR3 is TGCAGCGTTGCCCTAACAGTCTACAATGAGCAGTTCTTC. Its translation is CSVALTVYNEQFF.

The chain has TRBV4-3 and TRBJ2-3; 7 nucleotides match TRBD2. The germline gives CDR1 LGHNA, CDR2 YSLEER. The CDR3 loop spans 17 amino acids. The V segment lost 0 bases and the J segment 8 bases; nucleotides outside the gene matches: 14. CDR3 nucleotide sequence: TGCGCCAGCAGCCAAGAGTTCCTAGCGGACCTACCGGGTACGCAGTATTTT. Protein sequence: CASSQEFLADLPGTQYF.

The chain combines TRBV29-1 with TRBJ2-1, with TRBD1 as a possible D gene (6 bases). The ends were cut back, 3 bases at V and 2 bases at J, with 11 bases in the middle. CDR1 is SQVTM, CDR2 ANQGSEA, per germline. This CDR3 is built from 14 residues. This CDR3 reads CSVDKQGPYNEQFF. The CDR3 DNA sequence: TGCAGCGTTGATAAACAGGGACCCTACAATGAGCAGTTCTTC.

CDR3 in amino acids: CASSNDRVTRNEQFF. For the CDR3, the DNA is TGTGCCAGCAGTAATGACAGGGTAACTAGGAATGAGCAGTTCTTC. J is TRBJ2-1 and V is TRBV27, with 7 bases matching TRBD1. Trimming at V came to 5 bases and at J to 7 bases, leaving 11 bases not matched to a gene. CDR3 size: 15 residues. Germline V lookup: CDR1 MNHEY, CDR2 SMNVEV (reference sequence).

The chain has TRBV7-6 and TRBJ1-1, with TRBD1 matching 7 bases. Germline values: CDR1 SGHVS, CDR2 FNYEAQ. The CDR3 has 14 residues. Trimming removed 1 base from V and 8 bases from J; junction bases left unmatched: 7. Written as DNA, the CDR3 is TGTGCCAGCAGCTTAGTGGAGGGGGCTGGAGAAGCTTTCTTT. It codes for CASSLVEGAGEAFF.

The genes are TRBV6-1 and TRBJ1-5, with D hard to call. The germline V gene encodes CDR1 MNHNS and CDR2 SASEGT. The CDR3 is 14 residues long. V lost 1 base and J 7 bases, leaving 11 bases between the germline ends. The CDR3 reads CASSEDMEDQPQHF. The DNA for the CDR3 is TGTGCCAGCAGTGAAGATATGGAGGACCAGCCCCAGCATTTT.

V gene TRBV5-5 combines with J gene TRBJ1-2; D uncertain. Germline loops: CDR1 SGHKS, CDR2 YYEKEE (reference sequence). The CDR3 is 12 amino acids. V gave up 3 bases and J gave up 7 bases, with 10 bases separating them. The DNA for the CDR3 is TGTGCCAGCAGCTCTACTCCGGGTGGCTACACCTTC. As protein: CASSSTPGGYTF.

This rearrangement joins TRBV6-1 to TRBJ1-1; D perhaps matches TRBD1 (5 bases). Trimming pared 2 bases from V and 5 bases from J, leaving 15 bases between. The CDR3 is made up of 15 amino acids. The V gene's germline CDR1 is MNHNS and CDR2 SASEGT. In DNA form, the CDR3 reads TGTGCCAGCAGTGAAAACACAGGAAGAGAAACTGAAGCTTTCTTT. As protein: CASSENTGRETEAFF.

The gene calls are TRBV15 and TRBJ2-3, with D perhaps TRBD2 (5 bases). CDR1 and CDR2 from the germline V gene are LNHNV and YYDKDF (reference sequence). V lost 0 bases and J lost 0, with 10 bases in between. The CDR3 covers 16 residues. CDR3 DNA: TGTGCCACCAGCAGAGATCGAGGGCGGAGCACAGATACGCAGTATTTT. As protein: CATSRDRGRSTDTQYF.

This clone was seen a single time. The chain employs TRBV5-4 and TRBJ2-3, with no clear D. Trimming left V 0 bases short and J 4 bases short, with 6 bases between. CDR1 and CDR2 from the germline V gene are SGHNT and YYREEE (reference sequence). The CDR3 runs 13 residues. CDR3 protein: CASSLAGADTQYF. The CDR3 DNA is TGTGCCAGCAGCTTGGCGGGTGCAGATACGCAGTATTTT.

The genes are TRBV27 and TRBJ1-5, with a weak D call TRBD1 (6 bases). V shed 6 bases and J shed 4 bases, with 13 bases lying between them. CDR1 and CDR2 (germline): MNHEY, SMNVEV (reference sequence). This CDR3 comprises 14 residues. CDR3 DNA sequence: TGTGCCAGCAGCCACAGGGTCGGGAATCAGCCCCAGCATTTT. Translating gives CASSHRVGNQPQHF.

The V and J genes are TRBV5-1 and TRBJ1-3; 8 nucleotides align to TRBD1. CDR3 size: 15 residues. V shed 1 base and J 4 bases; nucleotides not matched to a gene: 4. Germline V CDR1 and CDR2: SGHRS, YFSETQ. CDR3 residues: CASSLMGQAGNTIYF. Here the CDR3 DNA reads TGCGCCAGCAGCTTGATGGGACAGGCGGGAAACACCATATATTTT.

The J gene is TRBJ2-3, the V gene TRBV19; D is possibly TRBD1 (6 bases). CDR1 is LNHDA and CDR2 is SQIVND in the germline V gene (reference sequence). Trimming stripped 7 bases from V and 2 bases from J, with 22 bases between. The CDR3 totals 17 residues. The CDR3 coding sequence is TGTGCCAGTACTAAGGACAGTTTTACCCACTACACAGATACGCAGTATTTT. Protein sequence: CASTKDSFTHYTDTQYF.

The rearrangement uses TRBV5-1 and TRBJ1-2; no reliable D call. CDR3 length equals 13 residues. V lost 0 bases, J lost 7 bases, and 10 bases lay in between. The germline CDR1 and CDR2 sequences are SGHRS and YFSETQ. The CDR3 is CASSLAVQRGYTF. CDR3 coding DNA: TGCGCCAGCAGCTTGGCGGTTCAGCGTGGCTACACCTTC.

The genes are TRBV5-5 and TRBJ2-2; TRBD2 agrees at 16 bases. CDR1 SGHKS and CDR2 YYEKEE come from the germline V gene (reference sequence). With 4 bases clipped from V and 1 base from J, the junction kept 4 bases outside the gene matches. The CDR3 spans 18 residues. CDR3 region: CASSHGTSGRENTGELFF. In nucleotides, the CDR3 is TGTGCCAGCAGCCACGGGACTAGCGGGAGGGAGAACACCGGGGAGCTGTTTTTT.